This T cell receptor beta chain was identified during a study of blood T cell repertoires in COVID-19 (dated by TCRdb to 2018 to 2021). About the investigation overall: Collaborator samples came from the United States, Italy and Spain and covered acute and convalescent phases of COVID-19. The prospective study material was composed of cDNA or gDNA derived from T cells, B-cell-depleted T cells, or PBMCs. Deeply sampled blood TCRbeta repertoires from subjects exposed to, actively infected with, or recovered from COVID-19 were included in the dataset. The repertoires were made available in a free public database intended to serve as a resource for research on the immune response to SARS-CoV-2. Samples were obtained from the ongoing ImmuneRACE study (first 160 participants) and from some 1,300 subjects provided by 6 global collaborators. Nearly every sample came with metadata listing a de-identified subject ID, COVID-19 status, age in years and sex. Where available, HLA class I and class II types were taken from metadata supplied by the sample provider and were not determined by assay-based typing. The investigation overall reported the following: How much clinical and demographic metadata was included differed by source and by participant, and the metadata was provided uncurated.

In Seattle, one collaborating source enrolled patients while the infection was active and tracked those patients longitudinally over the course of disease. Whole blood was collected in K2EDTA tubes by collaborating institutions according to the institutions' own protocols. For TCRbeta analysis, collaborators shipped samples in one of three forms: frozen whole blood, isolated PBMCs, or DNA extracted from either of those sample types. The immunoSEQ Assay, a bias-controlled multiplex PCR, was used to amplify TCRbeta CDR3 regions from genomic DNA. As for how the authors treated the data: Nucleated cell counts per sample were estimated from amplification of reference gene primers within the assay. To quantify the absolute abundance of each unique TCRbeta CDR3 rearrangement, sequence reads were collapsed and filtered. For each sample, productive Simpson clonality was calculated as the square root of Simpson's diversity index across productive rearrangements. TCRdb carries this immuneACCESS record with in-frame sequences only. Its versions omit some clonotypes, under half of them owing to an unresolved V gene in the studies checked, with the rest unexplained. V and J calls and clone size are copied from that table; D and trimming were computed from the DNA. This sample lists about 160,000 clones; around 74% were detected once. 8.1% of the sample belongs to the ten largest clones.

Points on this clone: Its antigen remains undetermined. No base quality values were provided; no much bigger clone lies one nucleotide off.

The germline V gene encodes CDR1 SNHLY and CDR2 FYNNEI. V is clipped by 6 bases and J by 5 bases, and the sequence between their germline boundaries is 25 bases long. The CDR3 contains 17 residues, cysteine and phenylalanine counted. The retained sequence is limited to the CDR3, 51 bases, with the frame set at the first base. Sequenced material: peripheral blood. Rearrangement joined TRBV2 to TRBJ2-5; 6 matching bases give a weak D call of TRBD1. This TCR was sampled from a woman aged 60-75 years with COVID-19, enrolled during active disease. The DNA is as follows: TGTGCCAGCAGAACGTCGGGGAACAGGGTTACGCGGGAGACCCAGTACTTC. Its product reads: CASRTSGNRVTRETQYF.